Listed below are T cell receptor beta chains from one sample, sequenced in a study of response to subunit inactivated influenza vaccine. Using its own MiXCR run on the RT-PCR reads, TCRdb lists one record per CDR3 protein. Of 450,000 to 600,000 distinct CDR3 sequences listed, around 7.9% are singletons. The specimen was PBMCs from blood, collected 23 months after vaccination. The source is a man between 50 and 69 years old who received an inactivated influenza vaccine. CDR3s include the opening cysteine and the closing phenylalanine or tryptophan. A D gene is named only where the DNA matches it firmly. Clone size is stated in some rows and not others, as once, few, many or a class when expanded.

TRBD2,TRBJ2-3,TRBV6-1,15,-,TGTGCCAGCAGACCCATTAGCGGGGGGGCCGATGCGCAGTATTTT,CASRPISGGADAQYF
-,TRBJ1-1,TRBV20-1,13,many,TGCAGTGCTAGTATGGTCCGAAACACTGAAGCTTTCTTT,CSASMVRNTEAFF
-,TRBJ2-2,TRBV4-2,16,many,TGTGCCAGCAGCCAAGAGGTTCGCGCGAACACCGGGGAGCTGTTTTTT,CASSQEVRANTGELFF
-,TRBJ2-7,TRBV29-1,15,-,TGCAGCGTTACCGAGGGGGCTAGCGGCCTCAGACGGTGGTACTTC,CSVTEGASGLRRWYF
-,TRBJ2-3,TRBV9,15,few,TGTGCCAGCAGCGTAGGCGGGACTGTCGCAGATACGCAGTATTTT,CASSVGGTVADTQYF
TRBD1,TRBJ1-1,TRBV12-3/TRBV12-4,15,many,TGTGCCAGCAGGGATGAGAACAGGGGATACACTGAAGCTTTCTTT,CASRDENRGYTEAFF
-,TRBJ2-7,TRBV7-2,13,-,TGTGCCAGCAGCATCGGGAGTCCGGGAGAGCAGTACTTC,CASSIGSPGEQYF
TRBD2,TRBJ2-3,TRBV5-1,16,-,TGCGCCAGCAGCTATAGCGGGAGTGCAGGCACAGATACGCAGTATTTT,CASSYSGSAGTDTQYF
-,TRBJ1-1,TRBV5-1,16,-,TGCGCCAGTAGCACCCGAGATCGGGGCTTGGGTACTGAAGCTTTCTTT,CASSTRDRGLGTEAFF
-,TRBJ2-2,TRBV2,13,few,TGTGCCAGCAGTGGGGAAGTGACCGGGGAGCTGTTTTTT,CASSGEVTGELFF
-,TRBJ2-3,TRBV7-2,13,few,TGTGCCAGCAGCTCATACAGGGCAGATACGCAGTATTTT,CASSSYRADTQYF
-,TRBJ2-3,TRBV3-1,16,many,TGTGCCAGCAGCCAAGAAGGAGACGGGCCCACAGATACGCAGTATTTT,CASSQEGDGPTDTQYF
TRBD2,TRBJ2-7,TRBV4-2,15,-,TGTGCCAGCAGAGCGGGACTAGGCGGGTTGTACGAGCAGTACTTC,CASRAGLGGLYEQYF
-,TRBJ2-3,TRBV20-1,12,many,TGCAGTGCTCCCCGGAGGTCAGATACGCAGTATTTT,CSAPRRSDTQYF
-,TRBJ2-5,TRBV24-1,12,many,TGTGCCACCAGTGCACGGTCAGAGACCCAGTACTTC,CATSARSETQYF
-,TRBJ2-1,TRBV20-1,12,-,TGCAGTCTCACTACGTCTTACAATGAGCAGTTCTTC,CSLTTSYNEQFF
TRBD1,TRBJ2-1,TRBV29-1,18,few,TGCAGCGTCCGACGGGGGACAGGCGGCACTAGGTCCTACAATGAGCAGTTCTTC,CSVRRGTGGTRSYNEQFF
-,TRBJ1-1,TRBV4-1,14,many,TGCGCCAGCAGCCAAGAAGGGGTGGGCACTGAAGCTTTCTTT,CASSQEGVGTEAFF
TRBD2,TRBJ2-1,TRBV5-1,15,-,TGCGCCAGCAGCTTTTTCGGGGGGGCCATGTATGAGCAGTTCTTC,CASSFFGGAMYEQFF
-,TRBJ2-3,TRBV25-1,14,-,TGTGCCAGCAGTGAACGGGGGGCCAGGGATACGCAGTATTTT,CASSERGARDTQYF
TRBD1,TRBJ1-5,TRBV28,17,-,TGTGCCAGCAGTTTTCTCTTTGGACAGGGGAGCAATCAGCCCCAGCATTTT,CASSFLFGQGSNQPQHF
-,TRBJ1-4,TRBV12-3/TRBV12-4,14,many,TGTGCCAGCAGCGATAGACCTCTCGATGAAAAACTGTTTTTT,CASSDRPLDEKLFF
TRBD2,TRBJ2-5,TRBV5-5,15,many,TGTGCCAGCAGCGTTAGCGGGAGGGCCTTAGAGACCCAGTACTTC,CASSVSGRALETQYF
-,TRBJ2-1,TRBV20-1,12,few,TGCAGTGCCACCCGCCAGATAAATGAGCAGTTCTTC,CSATRQINEQFF
-,TRBJ2-1,TRBV12-3/TRBV12-4,15,many,TGTGCCAGCAGGGAGGATATGAGCTCCTACAATGAGCAGTTCTTC,CASREDMSSYNEQFF
-,TRBJ1-1,TRBV6-1,10,many,TGTGCCAGCAGTGATACTGAAGCTTTCTTT,CASSDTEAFF
-,TRBJ2-1,TRBV4-2,16,-,TGTGCCAGCAGCCAAGATAGTCTAGCGTCCTACAATGAGCAGTTCTTC,CASSQDSLASYNEQFF